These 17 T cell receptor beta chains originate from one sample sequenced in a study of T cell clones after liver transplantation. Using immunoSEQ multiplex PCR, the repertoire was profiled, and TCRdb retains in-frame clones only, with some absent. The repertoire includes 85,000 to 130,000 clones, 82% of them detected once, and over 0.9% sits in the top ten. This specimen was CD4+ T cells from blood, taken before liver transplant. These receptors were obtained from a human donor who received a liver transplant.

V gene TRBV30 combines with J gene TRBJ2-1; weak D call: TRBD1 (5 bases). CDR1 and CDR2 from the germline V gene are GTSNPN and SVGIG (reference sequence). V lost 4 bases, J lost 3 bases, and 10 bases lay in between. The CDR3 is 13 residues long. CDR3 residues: CAWTLGHYNEQFF. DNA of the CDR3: TGTGCCTGGACTCTGGGGCACTACAATGAGCAGTTCTTC.

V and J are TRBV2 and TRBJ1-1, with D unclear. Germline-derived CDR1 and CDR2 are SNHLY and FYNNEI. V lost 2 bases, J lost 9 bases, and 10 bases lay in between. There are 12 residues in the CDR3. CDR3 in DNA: TGTGCCAGCAGTGAACTTGCGTGGAAAGCTTTCTTT. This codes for CASSELAWKAFF.

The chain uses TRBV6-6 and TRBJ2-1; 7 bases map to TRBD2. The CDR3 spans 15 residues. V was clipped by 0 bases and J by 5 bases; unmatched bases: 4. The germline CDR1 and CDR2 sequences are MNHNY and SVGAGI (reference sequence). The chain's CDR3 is CASSYSVGGDNEQFF. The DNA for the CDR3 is TGTGCCAGCAGTTACTCGGTTGGGGGGGACAATGAGCAGTTCTTC.

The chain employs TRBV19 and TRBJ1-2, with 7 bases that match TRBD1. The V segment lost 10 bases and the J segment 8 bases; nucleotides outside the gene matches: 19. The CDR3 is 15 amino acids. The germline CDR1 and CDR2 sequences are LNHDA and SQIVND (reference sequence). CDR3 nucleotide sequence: TGTGCCACCAGGGACAGCGCCCTGGCCCTACGAGGCTACACCTTC. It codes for CATRDSALALRGYTF.

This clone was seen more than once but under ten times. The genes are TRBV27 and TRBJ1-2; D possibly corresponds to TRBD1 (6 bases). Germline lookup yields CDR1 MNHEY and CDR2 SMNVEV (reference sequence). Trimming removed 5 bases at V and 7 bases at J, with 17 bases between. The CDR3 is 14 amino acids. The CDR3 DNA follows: TGTGCCAGCAGTCTCCCCGGGGGGGCTGGTGGCTACACCTTC. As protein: CASSLPGGAGGYTF.

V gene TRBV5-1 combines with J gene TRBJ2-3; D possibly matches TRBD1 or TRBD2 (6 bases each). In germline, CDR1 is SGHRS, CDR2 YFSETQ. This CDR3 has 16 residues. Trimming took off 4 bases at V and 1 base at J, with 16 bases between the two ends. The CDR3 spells CASSPHLRGGTDTQYF. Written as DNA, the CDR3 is TGCGCCAGCAGCCCCCACCTGAGGGGGGGCACAGATACGCAGTATTTT.

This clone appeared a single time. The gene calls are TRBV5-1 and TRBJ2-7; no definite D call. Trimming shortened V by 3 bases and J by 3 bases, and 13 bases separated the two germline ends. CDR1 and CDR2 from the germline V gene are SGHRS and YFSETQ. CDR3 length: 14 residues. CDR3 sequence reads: CASSSHEGVYEQYF. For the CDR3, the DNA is TGCGCCAGCAGCTCGCACGAAGGAGTCTACGAGCAGTACTTC.

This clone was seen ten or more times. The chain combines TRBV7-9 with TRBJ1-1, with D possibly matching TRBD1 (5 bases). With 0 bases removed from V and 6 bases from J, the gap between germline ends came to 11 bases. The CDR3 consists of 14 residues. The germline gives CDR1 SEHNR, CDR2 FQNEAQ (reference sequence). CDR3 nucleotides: TGTGCCAGCAGCTTAGCAAGGGGATTTCCTGAAGCTTTCTTT. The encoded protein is CASSLARGFPEAFF.

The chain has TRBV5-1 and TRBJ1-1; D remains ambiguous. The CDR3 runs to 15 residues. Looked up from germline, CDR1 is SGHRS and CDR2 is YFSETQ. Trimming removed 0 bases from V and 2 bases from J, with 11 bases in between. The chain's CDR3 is CASSLDSRSNTEAFF. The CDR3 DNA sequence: TGCGCCAGCAGCTTGGACAGTAGATCAAACACTGAAGCTTTCTTT. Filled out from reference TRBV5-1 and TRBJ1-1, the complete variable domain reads KAGVTQTPRYLIKTRGQQVTLSCSPISGHRSVSWYQQTPGQGLQFLFEYFSETQRNKGNFPGRFSGRQFSNSRSEMNVSTLELGDSALYLCASSLDSRSNTEAFFGQGTRLTVV.

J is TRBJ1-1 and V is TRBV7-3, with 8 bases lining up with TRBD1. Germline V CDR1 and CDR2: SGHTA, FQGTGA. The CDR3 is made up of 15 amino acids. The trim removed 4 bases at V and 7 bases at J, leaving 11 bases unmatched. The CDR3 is CASSSTGQGTDEAFF. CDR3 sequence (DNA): TGTGCCAGCAGCTCTACCGGACAGGGCACCGATGAAGCTTTCTTT.

This chain's CDR3 is CASSPVQGSSNQPQHF. In DNA form, the CDR3 reads TGTGCCAGCAGCCCAGTACAGGGATCAAGCAATCAGCCCCAGCATTTT. The gene calls are TRBV5-5 and TRBJ1-5; D possibly corresponds to TRBD1 (6 bases). The germline V and J ends were trimmed by 4 bases and 1 base, with 15 bases remaining between them. The germline gives CDR1 SGHKS, CDR2 YYEKEE (reference sequence). CDR3 length: 16 residues.

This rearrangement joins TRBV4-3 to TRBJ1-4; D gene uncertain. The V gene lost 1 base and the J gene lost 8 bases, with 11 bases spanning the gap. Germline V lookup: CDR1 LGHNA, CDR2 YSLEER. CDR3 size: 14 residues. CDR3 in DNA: TGCGCCAGCAGCCAAGGTGCCTTGGAGGAAAAACTGTTTTTT. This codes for CASSQGALEEKLFF.

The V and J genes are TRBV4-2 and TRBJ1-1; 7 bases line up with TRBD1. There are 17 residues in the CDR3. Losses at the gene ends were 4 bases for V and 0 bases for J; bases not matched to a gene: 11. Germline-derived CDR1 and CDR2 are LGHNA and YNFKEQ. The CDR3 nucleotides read TGTGCCAGCAGCCCACAAGCTAAACAGGGGTTGAACACTGAAGCTTTCTTT. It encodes CASSPQAKQGLNTEAFF.

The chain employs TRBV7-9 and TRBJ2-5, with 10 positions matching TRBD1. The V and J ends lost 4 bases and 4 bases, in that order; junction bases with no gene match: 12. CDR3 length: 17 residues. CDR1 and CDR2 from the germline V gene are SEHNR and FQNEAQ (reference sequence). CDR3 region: CASSSPRGQGVGETQYF. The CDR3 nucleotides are TGTGCCAGCAGCTCCCCCCGCGGACAGGGGGTGGGAGAGACCCAGTACTTC.

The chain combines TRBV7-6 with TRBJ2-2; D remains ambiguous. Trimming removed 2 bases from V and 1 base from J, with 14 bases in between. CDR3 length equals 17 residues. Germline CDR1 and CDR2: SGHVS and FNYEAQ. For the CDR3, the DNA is TGTGCCAGCAGCTTATCCCGAAGGACCCTGAACACCGGGGAGCTGTTTTTT. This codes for CASSLSRRTLNTGELFF.

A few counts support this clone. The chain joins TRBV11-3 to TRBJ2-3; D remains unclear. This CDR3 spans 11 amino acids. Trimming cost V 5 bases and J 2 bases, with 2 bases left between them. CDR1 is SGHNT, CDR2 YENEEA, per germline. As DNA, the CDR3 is TGTGCCAGCAGCAACACAGATACGCAGTATTTT. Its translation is CASSNTDTQYF.

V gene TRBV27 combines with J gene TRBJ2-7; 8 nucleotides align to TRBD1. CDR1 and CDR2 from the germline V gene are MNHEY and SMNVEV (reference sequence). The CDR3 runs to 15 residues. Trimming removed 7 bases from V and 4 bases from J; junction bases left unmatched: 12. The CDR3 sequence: CASTASGTGKYEQYF. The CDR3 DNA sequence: TGTGCCAGCACCGCCTCCGGGACAGGAAAGTACGAGCAGTACTTC.